This is a list of T cell receptor beta chains from one sample in a study of blood T cells in healthy people across ages. TCRdb used MiXCR to reprocess the 5' RACE reads, holding one entry per CDR3 protein. Found here are about 800,000 distinct CDR3 sequences, 20% to 25% of them singletons; the top ten hold under 4%. This sample was shared with a second study, whose subject was T cells of mothers and their children.

The sequencing sample was made of blood. Receptors were obtained from a boy aged 10-17 years in good health. The CDR3 runs from the conserved cysteine through the conserved F or W. A D gene is named only where the DNA matches it firmly. Some rows have no size entry. The others give once, few or many, or a class for an expanded clone.

size	D	J	V	DNA	CDR3
few	NA	TRBJ2-7	TRBV12-3/TRBV12-4	TGTGCCAGCAGTTTGACCCTTCAGTCCTACGAGCAGTACTTC	CASSLTLQSYEQYF
few	NA	TRBJ2-4	TRBV7-9	TGTGCCAGCAGCTCCCGGGAGCTAATAGATGGAAACATTCAGTACTTC	CASSSRELIDGNIQYF
few	NA	TRBJ2-4	TRBV15	TGTGCCACCAGCAGGGAGGTATCGTGGGGCGAAAACATTCAGTACTTC	CATSREVSWGENIQYF
few	TRBD1	TRBJ2-1	TRBV7-9	TGTGCCAGCAGCCCACGGTCGGGACAGGGTTACAATGAGCAGTTCTTC	CASSPRSGQGYNEQFF
NA	NA	TRBJ1-2	TRBV5-1	TGCGCCAGCAGCTTCCTACAGGGACGGGATGGCTACACCTTC	CASSFLQGRDGYTF
NA	TRBD1	TRBJ2-5	TRBV11-2	TGTGCCAGCAGCTTAGGGGACAGGGCACCAGAGACCCAGTACTTC	CASSLGDRAPETQYF
few	NA	TRBJ2-3	TRBV7-8	TGTGCCAGCAGCTTAGGTCCACTAGGACGGGATACGCAGTATTTT	CASSLGPLGRDTQYF
NA	NA	TRBJ1-2	TRBV7-8	TGTGCCAGCAGCGCCGGGACAAACAACTATGGCTACACCTTC	CASSAGTNNYGYTF
few	NA	TRBJ1-5	TRBV5-1	TGCGCCAGCAGCCCCGAACGGGTCCATCAGCCCCAGCATTTT	CASSPERVHQPQHF
few	NA	TRBJ1-4	TRBV6-1	TGTGCCAGCAGTGAAAGGCAGGGAAGCGAAAAACTGTTTTTT	CASSERQGSEKLFF
NA	NA	TRBJ1-1	TRBV7-2	TGTGCCTGCAGCTTGAAAGTGAACACTGAAGCTTTCTTT	CACSLKVNTEAFF
NA	NA	TRBJ2-5	TRBV28	TGTGCCAGCAGCCCCGGGTCAGTCGGATCGACCCAGTACTTC	CASSPGSVGSTQYF
few	NA	TRBJ1-4	TRBV6-1	TGTGCCAGCAGTGCTCACGGGCAGGGTAATGAAAAACTGTTTTTT	CASSAHGQGNEKLFF
NA	NA	TRBJ2-1	TRBV20-1	TGCAGTGCTAGAGACGCCGGGACTCTAGTCGATGAGCAGTTCTTC	CSARDAGTLVDEQFF
NA	NA	TRBJ2-7	TRBV6-6	TGTGCCAGCACCCTTACTCAGTCAGCGGGTGAGCAGTACTTC	CASTLTQSAGEQYF
NA	NA	TRBJ2-2	TRBV7-2	TGTGCCAGCAGCTTACTATACGGTGTGGCCGGGGAGCTGTTTTTT	CASSLLYGVAGELFF
NA	NA	TRBJ2-1	TRBV11-1	TGTGCCAACAGCTATACTCGGTACAATGAGCAGTTCTTC	CANSYTRYNEQFF
NA	TRBD1	TRBJ2-5	TRBV4-3	TGCGCCAGCAGCCAAGATGTTCGCACAGGGGCCGAGACCCAGTACTTC	CASSQDVRTGAETQYF
NA	TRBD2	TRBJ2-1	TRBV29-1	TGCAGCGTTGATGGGACTAGTCCTTACAATGAGCAGTTCTTC	CSVDGTSPYNEQFF
NA	TRBD1	TRBJ2-4	TRBV28	TGTGCCAGCAGTACCACCAGGGGGTCCAAAAACATTCAGTACTTC	CASSTTRGSKNIQYF
NA	NA	TRBJ2-7	TRBV12-3/TRBV12-4	TGTGCCAGCAGGTTAGCAGCCACCTACGAGCAGTACTTC	CASRLAATYEQYF
few	NA	TRBJ2-2	TRBV21-1	TGTGCCAGCAGCAAAGAGGGACTAGCGGGAGGAGGTAGCACCGGGGAGCTGTTTTTT	CASSKEGLAGGGSTGELFF
NA	TRBD1	TRBJ2-7	TRBV6-5	TGTGCCAGCAGCTCCGGGACAGGGGAGGGCGAGCAGTACTTC	CASSSGTGEGEQYF
few	NA	TRBJ2-2	TRBV9	TGTGCCAGCAGCGTAACCGGCGGGGAGCTGTTTTTT	CASSVTGGELFF
NA	NA	TRBJ1-2	TRBV7-2	TGTGCCAGCAGCTTAGGACTTACCGGGACAACCTATGGCTACACCTTC	CASSLGLTGTTYGYTF
many	NA	TRBJ2-5	TRBV29-1	TGCAGCGTGGAGAGAGGGCAAGAGACCCAGTACTTC	CSVERGQETQYF
NA	NA	TRBJ1-1	TRBV2	TGTGCCGACGGCCACTCGGGGGGCGGGAACACTGAAGCTTTCTTT	CADGHSGGGNTEAFF
NA	TRBD1	TRBJ1-5	TRBV20-1	TGCAGTGCGGCAGGGGGCTGGTGGCAGCCCCAGCATTTT	CSAAGGWWQPQHF
NA	NA	TRBJ2-1	TRBV7-3	TGTGCCAGCAGCTTACAGGGAAATGGGGGCAATGAGCAGTTCTTC	CASSLQGNGGNEQFF
NA	NA	TRBJ1-5	TRBV5-1	TGCGCCAGCAGCTTGGGAATTGCCGGATACAATCAGCCCCAGCATTTT	CASSLGIAGYNQPQHF
NA	NA	TRBJ1-2	TRBV29-1	TGCAGCGTTGAGAAGACGGACGGACCTAACTATGGCTACACCTTC	CSVEKTDGPNYGYTF
NA	TRBD2	TRBJ2-7	TRBV6-5	TGTGCCAGCACCCTATCTAGCGGGAGATCTGACGAGCAGTACTTC	CASTLSSGRSDEQYF
few	NA	TRBJ2-5	TRBV7-2	TGTGCCAGCAGCCCGACCGGACCGATCCAAGAGACCCAGTACTTC	CASSPTGPIQETQYF
few	TRBD2	TRBJ2-3	TRBV20-1	TGCAGTCTACCTGGACTAGCGGTAACAGATACGCAGTATTTT	CSLPGLAVTDTQYF
many	TRBD1	TRBJ1-4	TRBV29-1	TGCAGCGCCATGGGACAGGGTAATGAAAAACTGTTTTTT	CSAMGQGNEKLFF
few	TRBD1	TRBJ2-5	TRBV5-1	TGCGCCAGCAGCAAAGCCGGGACAGTCCAAGAGACCCAGTACTTC	CASSKAGTVQETQYF
NA	NA	TRBJ1-1	TRBV5-1	TGCGCCAGCAGCATCCGTCAGGGGAGTCGGACTGAAGCTTTCTTT	CASSIRQGSRTEAFF
NA	NA	TRBJ1-1	TRBV3-1	TGTGCCAGCAGACGACAGAACAATGAAGCTTTCTTT	CASRRQNNEAFF